The entry that follows covers one TCR beta chain sequence. Antigen: not known. V dropped 6 bases and J dropped 0 bases, with 13 bases sitting between them. The CDR3 has 15 amino acids. CDR1 and CDR2 from the germline V gene are KGHSH and LQKENI. The data stem from a study of blood T cells in healthy people across ages. About the research overall: Using template switching, researchers captured about one barcoded beta molecule for each two T cells. Study results and limitations: Considered underestimates were the diversity estimates obtained from one million T cells.

Each sample yielded at least 5.5 micrograms of PBMC total RNA. Then a second PCR, running about 6 to 12 cycles, was carried out with a sample-barcoded 5' primer and a J-beta primer mix. Via MiXCR, TCRdb re-called the 5' RACE reads, giving one row per CDR3 protein. The sample records 550,000 to 600,000 distinct CDR3 sequences, less than 60% being singletons. This rearrangement joins TRBV18 to TRBJ2-3, with D maybe TRBD1 (6 bases). The sequence derives from a man aged 80 or over in good health. Sequencing was performed on blood. CDR3 protein: CASSRPGESTDTQYF. CDR3 nucleotides: TGTGCCAGCTCCCGCCCAGGGGAAAGCACAGATACGCAGTATTTT.